Shown below are 23 T cell receptor beta chains from a single sample sequenced in a study of Graves' ophthalmopathy and Graves' hyperthyroidism. Amplified material comprised TCR beta CDR3 regions derived from RNA transcripts. Second-round multiplex PCR followed a first-round RT-PCR using HTBI primers. TCRdb itself ran the multiplex PCR reads through MiXCR, one entry per CDR3 protein. The sample carries some 1.1 million distinct CDR3 sequences, 35% to 40% recorded once. Sequenced material: peripheral blood or thyroid tissue (not recorded which). These receptors all stem from an adult man with Graves' hyperthyroidism.

This clonotype was seen a few times. DNA for the CDR3: TGCAGTGCTAGCCGCGGGCAGGGAGCTAACTATGGCTACACCTTC. It yields the protein CSASRGQGANYGYTF. The chain uses TRBV20-1 and TRBJ1-2, with D tentatively TRBD1 (5 bases). CDR1 is DFQATT, CDR2 SNEGSKA, per germline (reference sequence). Trimming left V 3 bases short and J 0 bases short, with 14 bases between. This CDR3 has 15 residues.

The V and J genes are TRBV25-1 and TRBJ1-6, with D hard to call. The CDR3 contains 16 residues. The V and J ends lost 5 bases and 7 bases respectively, with 18 bases between them. Germline V gene lookup returns CDR1 MGHDK and CDR2 SYGVNS. CDR3 nucleotide sequence: TGTGCCAGCAGTCCAGTGACCGGGAGTCCCAATTCACCCCTCCACTTT. As protein: CASSPVTGSPNSPLHF.

This clonotype came up a few times. The chain uses TRBV19 and TRBJ1-5; possible D gene TRBD1, 6 bases. Per germline, CDR1 LNHDA and CDR2 SQIVND (reference sequence). Between the trimmed V and J ends, which lost 5 bases and 2 bases, there was a span of 22 bases. The length of the CDR3 is 18 residues. CDR3 amino acids: CASSPTPVRGAGNQPQHF. CDR3 DNA: TGTGCCAGTAGTCCTACCCCCGTCCGGGGGGCCGGCAATCAGCCCCAGCATTTT.

This chain joins TRBV24-1 and TRBJ2-5, with 8 nucleotides matching TRBD1. J was trimmed by 1 base and V by 9 bases; bases with no gene match: 3. Germline V CDR1 and CDR2: KGHDR, SFDVKD. This CDR3 has 13 amino acids. The CDR3 DNA sequence: TGTGCCACCCGGGACAGGACCCAAGAGACCCAGTACTTC. The encoded protein is CATRDRTQETQYF.

This clonotype was recorded at least ten times. The CDR3 DNA reads as TGCGCCAGCAGCCTGGGACAGGGTAGCTATGGCTACACCTTC. Residues: CASSLGQGSYGYTF. The rearrangement joins TRBV5-1 to TRBJ1-2; 9 positions match TRBD1. The CDR3 runs to 14 residues. Trimming cost V 4 bases and J 4 bases; bases outside gene matches: 5. The V gene's germline CDR1 is SGHRS and CDR2 YFSETQ.

The chain combines TRBV9 with TRBJ1-1, with 7 positions matching TRBD1. The ends lost 5 bases at V and 6 bases at J; junction bases unmatched: 10. The CDR3 runs 14 residues. Germline CDR1 SGDLS, CDR2 YYNGEE. The CDR3 region is CASRPSNRGPEAFF. The CDR3 DNA reads TGTGCCAGCAGACCTTCTAACAGGGGACCTGAAGCTTTCTTT.

This clonotype was seen at least ten times. The rearrangement joins TRBV7-9 to TRBJ2-7, with D possibly being TRBD1 (6 bases). V was cut by 5 bases and J by 9 bases, with 17 bases left in between. This CDR3 spans 13 amino acids. The germline V gene has CDR1 SEHNR and CDR2 FQNEAQ (reference sequence). The CDR3 nucleotides are TGTGCCAGCAGCGCAGCCGACCGGGACACGCAGTACTTC. Amino acid sequence: CASSAADRDTQYF.

The table lists this clonotype with a few counts. The J gene is TRBJ1-2, the V gene TRBV11-2, with unresolved D. Germline values: CDR1 SGHAT, CDR2 FQNNGV. The germline V and J ends were trimmed by 6 bases and 4 bases, with 15 bases remaining between them. The CDR3 covers 14 residues. The CDR3 loop is CASSSGVDFYGYTF. In DNA form, the CDR3 reads TGTGCCAGCAGTTCTGGGGTCGACTTCTATGGCTACACCTTC.

This clonotype has ten or more counts. This chain joins TRBV20-1 and TRBJ1-1; D unresolved. Germline CDR1 reads DFQATT; CDR2 reads SNEGSKA (reference sequence). The CDR3 contains 11 residues. The V gene lost 7 bases and the J gene lost 3 bases, with 9 bases spanning the gap. CDR3 region: CSGDDYTEAFF. The DNA of the CDR3 is TGCAGTGGAGACGATTACACTGAAGCTTTCTTT.

V gene TRBV28 combines with J gene TRBJ2-5; D gene unclear. Germline V gene lookup returns CDR1 MDHEN and CDR2 SYDVKM. The CDR3 has 16 amino acids. With 3 bases removed from V and 1 base from J, the gap between germline ends came to 15 bases. The CDR3 sequence: CASSFVETLIQETQYF. CDR3 bases: TGTGCCAGCAGTTTTGTGGAGACTCTGATCCAAGAGACCCAGTACTTC.

In nucleotides, the CDR3 is TGCGCCAGCAGCCAATGGAGGGGGAGCTCCTACGAGCAGTACTTC. This encodes CASSQWRGSSYEQYF. This rearrangement joins TRBV4-3 to TRBJ2-7; D tentatively reads TRBD1 or TRBD2 (6 bases each). The CDR3 sequence is 15 residues long. V shed 2 bases and J shed 0 bases, with 11 bases lying between them. Germline values: CDR1 LGHNA, CDR2 YSLEER.

The rearrangement uses TRBV7-2 and TRBJ2-7, with D tentatively TRBD2 (7 bases). There are 15 residues in the CDR3. With 7 bases removed from V and 4 bases from J, the gap between germline ends came to 20 bases. The germline gives CDR1 SGHTA, CDR2 FQGNSA. The CDR3 region is CASTSPGRGAYEQYF. The CDR3 DNA sequence: TGTGCCAGCACTTCCCCCGGTCGGGGGGCTTACGAGCAGTACTTC.

This clonotype was counted many times. The CDR3 region is CASSFDRAPNQPQHF. The CDR3 DNA sequence: TGTGCCAGCAGCTTTGATAGGGCCCCCAATCAGCCCCAGCATTTT. This rearrangement joins TRBV7-4 to TRBJ1-5; D is uncertain. Trimming shortened V by 3 bases and J by 3 bases, and 12 bases separated the two germline ends. Germline V gene lookup returns CDR1 SGHVT and CDR2 SQSDAQ. This CDR3 has 15 amino acids.

This clonotype turned up a few times. The rearrangement uses TRBV11-2 and TRBJ2-7; TRBD2 agrees at 11 bases. Germline trimming cut 4 bases from V and 5 bases from J; bases unmatched to any gene: 7. This CDR3 is built from 15 residues. Per germline, CDR1 SGHAT and CDR2 FQNNGV. The CDR3 reads CASSSTSGSQNEQYF. The CDR3 nucleotides are TGTGCCAGCAGCTCAACTAGCGGGAGTCAAAACGAGCAGTACTTC.

This clonotype has a count of ten or more. The chain is built from TRBV6-5 and TRBJ1-5; D not resolved. Germline V lookup: CDR1 MNHEY, CDR2 SVGAGI. The CDR3 is 13 amino acids. V was shortened by 6 bases and J by 7 bases, with 13 bases between the two germline ends. CDR3 in amino acids: CASRGEVRQPQHF. The CDR3 nucleotides read TGTGCCAGCAGGGGCGAGGTCAGACAGCCCCAGCATTTT.

This clonotype has only a few counts. The gene calls are TRBV6-1 and TRBJ1-4; a possible D gene is TRBD1 (6 bases). Between the trimmed V and J ends, which lost 7 bases and 2 bases, there was a span of 14 bases. The length of the CDR3 is 15 residues. CDR1 and CDR2 (germline): MNHNS, SASEGT. The CDR3 loop is CASTITGATNEKLFF. The CDR3 DNA follows: TGTGCCAGCACCATAACGGGGGCGACTAATGAAAAACTGTTTTTT.

This clonotype came up many times. This sequence joins TRBV6-5 and TRBJ1-1, with 7 nucleotides matching TRBD1. Germline values: CDR1 MNHEY, CDR2 SVGAGI. CDR3 length equals 13 residues. V lost 2 bases, J lost 6 bases, and 3 bases stayed unmatched. This chain's CDR3 is CASSYRDRSEAFF. CDR3 sequence (DNA): TGTGCCAGCAGTTACAGGGACAGATCTGAAGCTTTCTTT.

The genes are TRBV25-1 and TRBJ2-6; D may correspond to TRBD1 or TRBD2 (7 bases each). The germline CDR1 and CDR2 sequences are MGHDK and SYGVNS. The CDR3 has 16 residues. Between the trimmed V and J ends, which lost 7 bases and 2 bases, there was a span of 15 bases. Written as DNA, the CDR3 is TGTGCCAGCACCGGGGGAGGGGGCCCTGGGGCCAACGTCCTGACTTTC. Translation: CASTGGGGPGANVLTF.

The genes are TRBV7-2 and TRBJ2-2; D could derive from TRBD1 or TRBD2 (5 bases each). V lost 5 bases to trimming and J lost 8 bases, with 15 bases between them. CDR3 size: 14 residues. CDR1 SGHTA and CDR2 FQGNSA come from the germline V gene. CDR3 protein: CASSPSQGAGELFF. The CDR3 region has the DNA TGTGCCAGCAGCCCCAGTCAGGGAGCAGGGGAGCTGTTTTTT.

With regard to this clonotype: This sequence may be a read error, since a much larger clone differs from it by one base. The gene calls are TRBV7-9 and TRBJ2-7, with TRBD2 as a possible D gene (6 bases). CDR1 SEHNR and CDR2 FQNEAQ come from the germline V gene (reference sequence). This CDR3 region has 14 residues. V was pared by 5 bases and J by 0 bases, with 11 bases between. Here the CDR3 reads CASSKPTSSYEQYF. The CDR3 nucleotides are TGTGCCAGCAGCAAACCGACTAGCTCCTACGAGCAGTACTTC.

This clonotype was found many times. V usage is TRBV10-3 and J usage is TRBJ2-7; D might be TRBD2 (6 bases). Germline CDR1 and CDR2: ENHRY and SYGVKD. Trimming removed 0 bases at V and 1 base at J, with 19 bases between. The CDR3 covers 18 residues. The CDR3 DNA reads TGTGCCATCAGTGAGTCTTCCTTTGTGCTAGCGCAATCCTACGAGCAGTACTTC. This encodes CAISESSFVLAQSYEQYF.

The J gene is TRBJ1-2, the V gene TRBV10-3; D possibly corresponds to TRBD1 (6 bases). Trimming removed 10 bases from V and 3 bases from J, with 21 bases in between. The CDR3 has 15 residues. Germline V gene data show CDR1 as ENHRY and CDR2 as SYGVKD. The CDR3 reads CASRKTGRQDYGYTF. In nucleotides, the CDR3 is TGTGCCAGCAGAAAAACAGGGCGACAAGACTATGGCTACACCTTC.

In this sample, this clonotype turned up once. It may be a read error: a sequence one base away is much more abundant. This chain joins TRBV5-1 and TRBJ1-1; D ambiguous. The germline gives CDR1 SGHRS, CDR2 YFSETQ. This CDR3 comprises 14 residues. CDR3 protein: CASSPDGENTGAFF. As DNA, the CDR3 is TGCGCCAGCAGCCCGGACGGAGAGAACACTGGAGCTTTCTTT. Drawing the rest from reference TRBV5-1 and TRBJ1-1, the complete variable domain is KAGVTQTPRYLIKTRGQQVTLSCSPISGHRSVSWYQQTPGQGLQFLFEYFSETQRNKGNFPGRFSGRQFSNSRSEMNVSTLELGDSALYLCASSPDGENTGAFFGQGTRLTVV.